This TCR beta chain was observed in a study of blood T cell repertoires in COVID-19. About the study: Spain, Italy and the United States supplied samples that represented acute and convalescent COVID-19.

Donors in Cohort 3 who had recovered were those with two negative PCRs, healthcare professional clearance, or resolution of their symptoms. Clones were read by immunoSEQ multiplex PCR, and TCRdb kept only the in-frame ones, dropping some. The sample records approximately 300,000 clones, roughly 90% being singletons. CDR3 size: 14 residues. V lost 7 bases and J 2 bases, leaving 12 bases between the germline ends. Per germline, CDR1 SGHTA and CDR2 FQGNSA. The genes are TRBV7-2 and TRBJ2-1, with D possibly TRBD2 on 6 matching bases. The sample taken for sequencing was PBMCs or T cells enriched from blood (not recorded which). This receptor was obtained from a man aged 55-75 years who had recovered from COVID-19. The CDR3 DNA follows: TGTGCCAGCAACGCCGGGAGAACCTACAATGAGCAGTTCTTC. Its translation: CASNAGRTYNEQFF.